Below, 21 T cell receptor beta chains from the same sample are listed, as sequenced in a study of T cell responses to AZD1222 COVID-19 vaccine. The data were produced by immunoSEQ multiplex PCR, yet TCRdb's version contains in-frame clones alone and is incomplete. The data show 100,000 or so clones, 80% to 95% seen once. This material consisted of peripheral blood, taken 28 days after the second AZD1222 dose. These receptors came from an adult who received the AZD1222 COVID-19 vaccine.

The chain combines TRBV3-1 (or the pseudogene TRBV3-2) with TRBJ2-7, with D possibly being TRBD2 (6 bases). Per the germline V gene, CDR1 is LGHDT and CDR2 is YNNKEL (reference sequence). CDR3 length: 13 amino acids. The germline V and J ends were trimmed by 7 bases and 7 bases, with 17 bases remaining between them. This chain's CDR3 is CASTPGREREQYF. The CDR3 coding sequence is TGTGCCAGCACCCCGGGTCGGGAGAGGGAGCAGTACTTC.

The CDR3 loop is CASKRAASSGANVLTF. CDR3 sequence (DNA): TGTGCCAGCAAACGTGCGGCGAGCTCTGGGGCCAACGTCCTGACTTTC. This chain connects TRBV27 to TRBJ2-6; no clear D gene. Trimming stripped 7 bases from V and 0 bases from J, with 13 bases between. The CDR3 length is 16 residues. Germline CDR1 MNHEY, CDR2 SMNVEV (reference sequence). The full variable domain, rest sourced from reference TRBV27 and TRBJ2-6, is EAQVTQNPRYLITVTGKKLTVTCSQNMNHEYMSWYRQDPGLGLRQIYYSMNVEVTDKGDVPEGYKVSRKEKRNFPLILESPSPNQTSLYFCASKRAASSGANVLTFGAGSRLTVL.

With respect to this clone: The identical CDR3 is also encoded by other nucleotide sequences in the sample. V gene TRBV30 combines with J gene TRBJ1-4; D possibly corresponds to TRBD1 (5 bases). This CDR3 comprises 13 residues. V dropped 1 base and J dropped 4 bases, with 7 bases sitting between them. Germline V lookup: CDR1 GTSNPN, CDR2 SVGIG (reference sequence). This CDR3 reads CAWSGQINEKLFF. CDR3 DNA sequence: TGTGCCTGGAGTGGACAGATTAATGAAAAACTGTTTTTT.

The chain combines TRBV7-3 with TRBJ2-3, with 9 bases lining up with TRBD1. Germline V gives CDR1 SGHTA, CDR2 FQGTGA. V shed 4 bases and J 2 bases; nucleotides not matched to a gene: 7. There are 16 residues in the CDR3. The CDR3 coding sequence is TGTGCCAGCAGCTCGGGCAGGACAGGGGTCACAGATACGCAGTATTTT. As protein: CASSSGRTGVTDTQYF.

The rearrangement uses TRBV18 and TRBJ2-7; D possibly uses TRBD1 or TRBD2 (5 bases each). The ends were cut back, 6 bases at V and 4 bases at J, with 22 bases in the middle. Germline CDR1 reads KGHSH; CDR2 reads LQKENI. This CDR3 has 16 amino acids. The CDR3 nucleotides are TGTGCCAGCTCGCTTCAGCGTGGGGATGGGGGATACGAGCAGTACTTC. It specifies CASSLQRGDGGYEQYF.

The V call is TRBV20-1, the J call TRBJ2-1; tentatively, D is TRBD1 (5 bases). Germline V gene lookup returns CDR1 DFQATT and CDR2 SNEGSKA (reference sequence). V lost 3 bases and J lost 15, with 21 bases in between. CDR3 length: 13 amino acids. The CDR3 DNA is TGCAGTGCTAGTCGCAGGGCGAATCCCGGACGGTTCTTC. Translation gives CSASRRANPGRFF.

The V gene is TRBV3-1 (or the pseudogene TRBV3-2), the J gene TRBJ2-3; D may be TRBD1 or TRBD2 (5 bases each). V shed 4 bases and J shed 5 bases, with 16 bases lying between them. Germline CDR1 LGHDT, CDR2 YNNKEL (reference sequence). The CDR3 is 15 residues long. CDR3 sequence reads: CASSPGTSRGDTQYF. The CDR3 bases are TGTGCCAGCAGCCCCGGGACCAGTAGGGGAGATACGCAGTATTTT.

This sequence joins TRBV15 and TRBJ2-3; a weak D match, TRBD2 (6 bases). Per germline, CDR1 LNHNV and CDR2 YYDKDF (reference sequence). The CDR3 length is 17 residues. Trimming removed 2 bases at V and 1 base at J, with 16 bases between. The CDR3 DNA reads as TGTGCCACCAGCAGATATAGTACTGGCGGGGGCACAGATACGCAGTATTTT. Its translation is CATSRYSTGGGTDTQYF.

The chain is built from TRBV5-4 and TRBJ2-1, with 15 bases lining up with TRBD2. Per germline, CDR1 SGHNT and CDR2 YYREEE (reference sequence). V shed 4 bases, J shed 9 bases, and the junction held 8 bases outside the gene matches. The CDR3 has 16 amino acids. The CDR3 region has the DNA TGTGCCAGCAGCACAGGACTAGCGGGAGGGGGCGGTGAGCAGTTCTTC. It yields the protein CASSTGLAGGGGEQFF.

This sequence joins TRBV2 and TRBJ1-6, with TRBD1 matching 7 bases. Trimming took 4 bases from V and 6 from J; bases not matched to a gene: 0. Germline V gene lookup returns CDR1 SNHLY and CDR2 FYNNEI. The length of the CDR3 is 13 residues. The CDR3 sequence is CASSGQGNSPLHF. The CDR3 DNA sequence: TGTGCCAGCAGTGGACAGGGTAATTCACCCCTCCACTTT. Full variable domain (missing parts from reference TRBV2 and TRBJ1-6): EPEVTQTPSHQVTQMGQEVILRCVPISNHLYFYWYRQILGQKVEFLVSFYNNEISEKSEIFDDQFSVERPDGSNFTLKIRSTKLEDSAMYFCASSGQGNSPLHFGNGTRLTVT.

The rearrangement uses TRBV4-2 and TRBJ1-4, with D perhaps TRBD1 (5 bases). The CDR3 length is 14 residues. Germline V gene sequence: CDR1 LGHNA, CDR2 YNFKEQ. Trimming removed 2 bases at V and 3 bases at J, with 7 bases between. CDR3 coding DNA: TGTGCCAGCAGCCAATCCAGGGCTAATGAAAAACTGTTTTTT. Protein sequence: CASSQSRANEKLFF.

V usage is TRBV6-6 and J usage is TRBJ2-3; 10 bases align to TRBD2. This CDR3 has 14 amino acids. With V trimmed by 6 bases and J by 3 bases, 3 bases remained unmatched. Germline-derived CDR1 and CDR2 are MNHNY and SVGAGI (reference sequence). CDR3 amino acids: CASRSSGGTDTQYF. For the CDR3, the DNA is TGTGCCAGCAGATCTAGCGGGGGAACAGATACGCAGTATTTT.

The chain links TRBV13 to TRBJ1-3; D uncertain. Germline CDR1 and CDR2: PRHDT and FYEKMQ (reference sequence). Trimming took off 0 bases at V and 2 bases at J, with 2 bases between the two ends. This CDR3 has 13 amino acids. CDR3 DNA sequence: TGTGCCAGCAGCTTAGGACCTGGAAACACCATATATTTT. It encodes CASSLGPGNTIYF.

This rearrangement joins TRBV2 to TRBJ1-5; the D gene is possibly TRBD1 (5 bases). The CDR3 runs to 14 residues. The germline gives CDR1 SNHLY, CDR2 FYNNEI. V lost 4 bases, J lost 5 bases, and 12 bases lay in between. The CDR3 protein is CASSVGRGHQPQHF. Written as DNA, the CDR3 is TGTGCCAGCAGTGTGGGTAGGGGCCATCAGCCCCAGCATTTT.

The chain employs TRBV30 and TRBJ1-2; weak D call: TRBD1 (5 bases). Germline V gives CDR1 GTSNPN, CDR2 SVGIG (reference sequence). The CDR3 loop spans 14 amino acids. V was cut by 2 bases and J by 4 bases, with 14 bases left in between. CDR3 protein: CAWSPPTGPYGYTF. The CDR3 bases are TGTGCCTGGAGTCCTCCAACGGGGCCCTATGGCTACACCTTC.

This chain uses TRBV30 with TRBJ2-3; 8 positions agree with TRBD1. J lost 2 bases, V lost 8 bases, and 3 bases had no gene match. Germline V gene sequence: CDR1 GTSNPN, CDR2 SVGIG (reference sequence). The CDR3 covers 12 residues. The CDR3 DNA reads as TGTGCCCGGGACAGGAACACAGATACGCAGTATTTT. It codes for CARDRNTDTQYF.

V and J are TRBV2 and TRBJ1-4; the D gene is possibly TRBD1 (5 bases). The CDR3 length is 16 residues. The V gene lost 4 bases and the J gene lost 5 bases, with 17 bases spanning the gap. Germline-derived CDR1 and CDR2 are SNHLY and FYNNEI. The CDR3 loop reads CASSVPAGTSNEKLFF. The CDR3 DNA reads TGTGCCAGCAGTGTACCGGCGGGGACCTCAAATGAAAAACTGTTTTTT.

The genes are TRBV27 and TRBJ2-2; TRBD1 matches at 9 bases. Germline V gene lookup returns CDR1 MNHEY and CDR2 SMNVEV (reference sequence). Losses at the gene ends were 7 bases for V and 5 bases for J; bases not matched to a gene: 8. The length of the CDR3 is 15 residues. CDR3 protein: CASMRWDRATGELFF. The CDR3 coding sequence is TGTGCCAGCATGCGGTGGGACAGGGCTACCGGGGAGCTGTTTTTT.

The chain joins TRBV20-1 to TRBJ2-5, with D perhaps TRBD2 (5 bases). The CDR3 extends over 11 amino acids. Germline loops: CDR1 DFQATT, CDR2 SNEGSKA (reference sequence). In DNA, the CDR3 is TGCAGCGCGGGCCCCCAAGAGACCCAGTACTTC. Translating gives CSAGPQETQYF.

The CDR3 spells CASSSNGQGAGNTIYF. The CDR3 DNA reads as TGTGCCAGCAGCTCAAACGGACAGGGGGCCGGAAACACCATATATTTT. The chain couples TRBV5-5 to TRBJ1-3; 11 nucleotides align to TRBD1. The CDR3 has 16 residues. From germline, CDR1 is SGHKS and CDR2 YYEKEE (reference sequence). After removal of 3 bases from V and 4 bases from J, the junction contained 6 bases not matched to a gene.

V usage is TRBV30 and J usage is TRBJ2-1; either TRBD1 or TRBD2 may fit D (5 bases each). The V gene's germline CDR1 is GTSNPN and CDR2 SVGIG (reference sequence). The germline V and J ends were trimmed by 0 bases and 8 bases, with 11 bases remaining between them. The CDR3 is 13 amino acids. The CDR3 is CAWSVQGVDEQFF. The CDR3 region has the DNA TGTGCCTGGAGTGTGCAGGGAGTTGATGAGCAGTTCTTC. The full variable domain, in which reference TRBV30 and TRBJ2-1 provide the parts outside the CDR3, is SQTIHQWPATLVQPVGSPLSLECTVEGTSNPNLYWYRQAAGRGLQLLFYSVGIGQISSEVPQNLSASRPQDRQFILSSKKLLLSDSGFYLCAWSVQGVDEQFFGPGTRLTVL.